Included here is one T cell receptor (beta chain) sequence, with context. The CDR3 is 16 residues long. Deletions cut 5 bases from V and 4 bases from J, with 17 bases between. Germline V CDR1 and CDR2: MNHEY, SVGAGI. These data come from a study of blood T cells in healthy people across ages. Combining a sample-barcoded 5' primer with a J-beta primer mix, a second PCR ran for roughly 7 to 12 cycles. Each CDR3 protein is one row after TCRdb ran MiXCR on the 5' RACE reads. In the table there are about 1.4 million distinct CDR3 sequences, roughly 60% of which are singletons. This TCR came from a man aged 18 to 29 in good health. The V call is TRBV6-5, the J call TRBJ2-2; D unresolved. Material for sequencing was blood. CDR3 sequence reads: CASSPPTEEITGELFF. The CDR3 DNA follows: TGTGCCAGCAGTCCGCCGACCGAGGAAATCACCGGGGAGCTGTTTTTT.